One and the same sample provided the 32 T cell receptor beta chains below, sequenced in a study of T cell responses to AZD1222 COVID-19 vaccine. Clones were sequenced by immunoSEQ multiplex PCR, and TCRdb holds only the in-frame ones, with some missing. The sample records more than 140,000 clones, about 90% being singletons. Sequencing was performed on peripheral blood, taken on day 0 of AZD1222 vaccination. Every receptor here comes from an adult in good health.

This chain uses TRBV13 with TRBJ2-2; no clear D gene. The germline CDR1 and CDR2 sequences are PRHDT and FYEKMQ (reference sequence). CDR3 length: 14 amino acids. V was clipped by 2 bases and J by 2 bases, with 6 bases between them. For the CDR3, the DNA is TGTGCCAGCAGCTTACCCCGAAACACCGGGGAGCTGTTTTTT. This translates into CASSLPRNTGELFF. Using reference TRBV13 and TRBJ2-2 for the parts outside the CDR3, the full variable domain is AAGVIQSPRHLIKEKRETATLKCYPIPRHDTVYWYQQGPGQDPQFLISFYEKMQSDKGSIPDRFSAQQFSDYHSELNMSSLELGDSALYFCASSLPRNTGELFFGEGSRLTVL.

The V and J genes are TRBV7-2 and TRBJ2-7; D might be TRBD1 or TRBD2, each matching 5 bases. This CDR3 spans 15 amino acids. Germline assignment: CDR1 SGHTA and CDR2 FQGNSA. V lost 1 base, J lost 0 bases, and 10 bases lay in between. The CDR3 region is CASSLVGTSSYEQYF. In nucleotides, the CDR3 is TGTGCCAGCAGCTTAGTAGGGACCTCCTCCTACGAGCAGTACTTC. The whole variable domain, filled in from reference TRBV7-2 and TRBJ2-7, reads GAGVSQSPSNKVTEKGKDVELRCDPISGHTALYWYRQSLGQGLEFLIYFQGNSAPDKSGLPSDRFSAERTGGSVSTLTIQRTQQEDSAVYLCASSLVGTSSYEQYFGPGTRLTVT.

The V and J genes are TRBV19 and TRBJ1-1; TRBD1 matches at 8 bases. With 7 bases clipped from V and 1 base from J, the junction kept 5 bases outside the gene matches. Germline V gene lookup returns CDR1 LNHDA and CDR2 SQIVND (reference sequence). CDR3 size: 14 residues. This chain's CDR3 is CASKDRERNTEAFF. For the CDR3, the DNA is TGTGCCAGTAAGGACAGGGAAAGGAACACTGAAGCTTTCTTT.

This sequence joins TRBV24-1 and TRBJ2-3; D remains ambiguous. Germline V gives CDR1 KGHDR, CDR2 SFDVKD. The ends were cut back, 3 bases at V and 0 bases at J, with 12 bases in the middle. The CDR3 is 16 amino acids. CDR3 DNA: TGTGCCACCAGTGATGGGATCCTACAAAGCACAGATACGCAGTATTTT. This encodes CATSDGILQSTDTQYF.

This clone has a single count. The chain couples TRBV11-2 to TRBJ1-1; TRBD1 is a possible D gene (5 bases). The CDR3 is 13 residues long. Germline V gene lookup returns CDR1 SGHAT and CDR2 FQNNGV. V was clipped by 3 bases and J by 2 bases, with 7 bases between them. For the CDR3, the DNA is TGTGCCAGCAGCTTGGGGGGAAACACTGAAGCTTTCTTT. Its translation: CASSLGGNTEAFF.

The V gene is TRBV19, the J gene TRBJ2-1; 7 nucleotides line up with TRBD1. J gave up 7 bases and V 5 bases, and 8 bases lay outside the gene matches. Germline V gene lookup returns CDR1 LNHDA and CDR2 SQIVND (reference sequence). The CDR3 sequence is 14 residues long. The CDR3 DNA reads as TGTGCCAGTAGTCTTCGGACAGGAGAGAATGAGCAGTTCTTC. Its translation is CASSLRTGENEQFF.

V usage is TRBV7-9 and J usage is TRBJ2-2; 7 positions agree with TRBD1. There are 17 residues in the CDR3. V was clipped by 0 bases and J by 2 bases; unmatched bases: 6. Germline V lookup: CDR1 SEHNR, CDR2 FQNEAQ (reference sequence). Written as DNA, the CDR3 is TGTGCCAGCAGCTTAGCGGCTAGGGGGCGAAACACCGGGGAGCTGTTTTTT. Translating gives CASSLAARGRNTGELFF.

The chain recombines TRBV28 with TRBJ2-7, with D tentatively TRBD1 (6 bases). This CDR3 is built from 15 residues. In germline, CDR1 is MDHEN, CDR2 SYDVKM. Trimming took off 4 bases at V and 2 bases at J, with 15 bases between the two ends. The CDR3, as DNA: TGTGCCAGCAGTTCTACAGGGAAAGGGGCCTACGAGCAGTACTTC. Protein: CASSSTGKGAYEQYF.

CDR3 residues: CASSLLDRGNQPQHF. The CDR3 DNA reads as TGTGCCAGCAGTTTACTGGACAGGGGCAATCAGCCCCAGCATTTT. The rearrangement links TRBV28 to TRBJ1-5, with 8 nucleotides matching TRBD1. CDR3 size: 15 residues. The V gene end was trimmed by 2 bases and the J gene end by 2 bases; junction bases not matched to a gene: 2. Per the germline V gene, CDR1 is MDHEN and CDR2 is SYDVKM.

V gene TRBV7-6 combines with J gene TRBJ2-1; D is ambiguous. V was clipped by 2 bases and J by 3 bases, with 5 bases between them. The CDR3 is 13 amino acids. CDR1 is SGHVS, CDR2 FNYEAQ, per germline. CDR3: CASSLSYYNEQFF. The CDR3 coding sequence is TGTGCCAGCAGCTTATCGTACTACAATGAGCAGTTCTTC.

The CDR3 sequence is CASSEKMHSNQPQHF. DNA of the CDR3: TGTGCCAGCAGTGAAAAGATGCATAGCAATCAGCCCCAGCATTTT. This sequence joins TRBV2 and TRBJ1-5; no firm D call. This CDR3 spans 15 amino acids. The V end was cut by 2 bases, the J end by 0 bases, with 8 bases between. Looked up from germline, CDR1 is SNHLY and CDR2 is FYNNEI.

CDR3 bases: TGTGCCAGCAGCGTAGGCGGTATTGGACAGGGACCTGGAAACACCATATATTTT. It encodes CASSVGGIGQGPGNTIYF. The chain combines TRBV9 with TRBJ1-3, with 8 bases identical to TRBD1. The CDR3 is 18 amino acids. The germline V gene has CDR1 SGDLS and CDR2 YYNGEE. Trimming cost V 0 bases and J 2 bases; bases outside gene matches: 10.

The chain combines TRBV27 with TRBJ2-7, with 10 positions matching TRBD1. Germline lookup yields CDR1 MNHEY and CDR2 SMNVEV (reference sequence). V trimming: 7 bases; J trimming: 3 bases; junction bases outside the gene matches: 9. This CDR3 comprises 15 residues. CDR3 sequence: CASMVPGQGIYEQYF. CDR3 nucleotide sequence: TGTGCCAGCATGGTGCCGGGACAGGGGATCTACGAGCAGTACTTC.

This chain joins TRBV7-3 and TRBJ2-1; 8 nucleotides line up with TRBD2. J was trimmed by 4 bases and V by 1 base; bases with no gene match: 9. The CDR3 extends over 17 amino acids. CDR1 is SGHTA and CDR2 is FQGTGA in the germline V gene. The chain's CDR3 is CASSLSSGAHSYNEQFF. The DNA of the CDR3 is TGTGCCAGCAGCTTAAGTAGCGGGGCTCACTCGTACAATGAGCAGTTCTTC.

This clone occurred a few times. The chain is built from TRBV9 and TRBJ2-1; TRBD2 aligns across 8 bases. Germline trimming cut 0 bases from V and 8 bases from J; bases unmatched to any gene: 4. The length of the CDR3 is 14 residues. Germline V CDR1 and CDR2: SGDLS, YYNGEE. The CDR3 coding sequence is TGTGCCAGCAGCGTAGAAACTAGCGGTTATGAGCAGTTCTTC. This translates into CASSVETSGYEQFF.

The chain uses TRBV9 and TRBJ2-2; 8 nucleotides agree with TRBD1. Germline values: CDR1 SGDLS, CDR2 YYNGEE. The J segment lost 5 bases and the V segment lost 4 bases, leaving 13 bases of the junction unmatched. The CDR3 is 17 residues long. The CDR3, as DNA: TGTGCCAGCAGCCCGACCTTAGGACAGGGCTTTACCGGGGAGCTGTTTTTT. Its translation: CASSPTLGQGFTGELFF. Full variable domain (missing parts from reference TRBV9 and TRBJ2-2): DSGVTQTPKHLITATGQRVTLRCSPRSGDLSVYWYQQSLDQGLQFLIQYYNGEERAKGNILERFSAQQFPDLHSELNLSSLELGDSALYFCASSPTLGQGFTGELFFGEGSRLTVL.

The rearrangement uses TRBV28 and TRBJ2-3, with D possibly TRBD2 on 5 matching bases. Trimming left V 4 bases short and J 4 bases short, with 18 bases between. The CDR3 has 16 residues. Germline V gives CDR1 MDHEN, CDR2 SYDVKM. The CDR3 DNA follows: TGTGCCAGCAGTTCCCCAGGAGTGGCGAGGGCAGATACGCAGTATTTT. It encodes CASSSPGVARADTQYF.

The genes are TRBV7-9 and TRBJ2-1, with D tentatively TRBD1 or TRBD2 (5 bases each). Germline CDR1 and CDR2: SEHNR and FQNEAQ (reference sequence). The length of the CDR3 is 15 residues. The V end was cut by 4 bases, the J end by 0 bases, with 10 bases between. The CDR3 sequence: CASSYRDLSYNEQFF. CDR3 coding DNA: TGTGCCAGCAGCTACCGGGACCTCTCCTACAATGAGCAGTTCTTC.

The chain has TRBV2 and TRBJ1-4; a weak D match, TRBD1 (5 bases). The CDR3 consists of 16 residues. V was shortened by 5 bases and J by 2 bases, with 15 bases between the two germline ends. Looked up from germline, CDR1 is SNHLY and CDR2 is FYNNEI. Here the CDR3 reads CASSLGAMRTNEKLFF. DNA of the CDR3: TGTGCCAGCAGTCTCGGGGCCATGAGGACTAATGAAAAACTGTTTTTT.

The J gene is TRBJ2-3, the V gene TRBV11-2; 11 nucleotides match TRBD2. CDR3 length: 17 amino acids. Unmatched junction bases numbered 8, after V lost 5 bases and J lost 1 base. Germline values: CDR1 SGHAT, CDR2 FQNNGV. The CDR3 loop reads CASSKLLTSGGTDTQYF. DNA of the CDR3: TGTGCCAGCAGCAAACTGCTGACTAGCGGGGGCACAGATACGCAGTATTTT. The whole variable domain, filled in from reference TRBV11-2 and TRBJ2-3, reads EAGVAQSPRYKIIEKRQSVAFWCNPISGHATLYWYQQILGQGPKLLIQFQNNGVVDDSQLPKDRFSAERLKGVDSTLKIQPAKLEDSAVYLCASSKLLTSGGTDTQYFGPGTRLTVL.

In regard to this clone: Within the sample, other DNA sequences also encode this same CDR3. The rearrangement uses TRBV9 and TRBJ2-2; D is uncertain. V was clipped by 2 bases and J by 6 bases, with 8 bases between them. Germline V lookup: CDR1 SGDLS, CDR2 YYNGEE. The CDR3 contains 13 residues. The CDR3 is CASSVGVPGELFF. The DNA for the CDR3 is TGTGCCAGCAGCGTTGGCGTTCCCGGGGAGCTGTTTTTT.

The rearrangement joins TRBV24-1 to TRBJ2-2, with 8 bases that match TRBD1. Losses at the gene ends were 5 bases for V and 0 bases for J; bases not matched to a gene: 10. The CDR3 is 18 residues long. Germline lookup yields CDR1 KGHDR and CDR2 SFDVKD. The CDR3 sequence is CATSGTDRGLANTGELFF. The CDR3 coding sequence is TGTGCCACCAGTGGAACCGACAGGGGCCTTGCGAACACCGGGGAGCTGTTTTTT.

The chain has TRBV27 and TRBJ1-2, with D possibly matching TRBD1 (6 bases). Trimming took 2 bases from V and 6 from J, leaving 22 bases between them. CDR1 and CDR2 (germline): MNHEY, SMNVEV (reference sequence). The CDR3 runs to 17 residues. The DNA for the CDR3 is TGTGCCAGCAGTTTAAGAGGACAGTGGCTGCTTTCGAATGGCTACACCTTC. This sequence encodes CASSLRGQWLLSNGYTF.

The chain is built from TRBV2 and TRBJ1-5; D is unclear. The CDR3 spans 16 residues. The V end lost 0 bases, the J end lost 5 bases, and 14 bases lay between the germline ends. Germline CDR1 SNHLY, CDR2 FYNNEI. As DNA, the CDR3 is TGTGCCAGCAGTGAAGCGCTTGGGAGAGGTGATCAGCCCCAGCATTTT. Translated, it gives CASSEALGRGDQPQHF.

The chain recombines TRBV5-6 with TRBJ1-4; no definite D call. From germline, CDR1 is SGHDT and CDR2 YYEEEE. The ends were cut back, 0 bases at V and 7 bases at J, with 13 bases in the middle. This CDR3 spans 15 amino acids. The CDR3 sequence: CASSLVGEGSEKLFF. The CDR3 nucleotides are TGTGCCAGCAGCTTGGTGGGAGAGGGTAGTGAAAAACTGTTTTTT.

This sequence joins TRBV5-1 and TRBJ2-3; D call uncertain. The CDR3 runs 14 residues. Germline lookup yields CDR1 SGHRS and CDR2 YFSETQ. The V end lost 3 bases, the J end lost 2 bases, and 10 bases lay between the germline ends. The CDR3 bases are TGCGCCAGCAGCTCCGGACCGAACACAGATACGCAGTATTTT. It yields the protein CASSSGPNTDTQYF.

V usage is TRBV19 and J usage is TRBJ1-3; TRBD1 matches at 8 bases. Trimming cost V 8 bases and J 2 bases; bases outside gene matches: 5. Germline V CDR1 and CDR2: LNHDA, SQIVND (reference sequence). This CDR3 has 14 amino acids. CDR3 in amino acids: CASDDRGAGNTIYF. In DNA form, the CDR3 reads TGTGCCAGTGATGACAGGGGCGCTGGAAACACCATATATTTT.

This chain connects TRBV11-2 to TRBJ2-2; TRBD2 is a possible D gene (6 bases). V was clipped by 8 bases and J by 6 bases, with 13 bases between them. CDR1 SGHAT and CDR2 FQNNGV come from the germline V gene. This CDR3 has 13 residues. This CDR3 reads CASGSGVPGELFF. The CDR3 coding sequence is TGTGCCAGCGGCTCGGGGGTCCCCGGGGAGCTGTTTTTT.

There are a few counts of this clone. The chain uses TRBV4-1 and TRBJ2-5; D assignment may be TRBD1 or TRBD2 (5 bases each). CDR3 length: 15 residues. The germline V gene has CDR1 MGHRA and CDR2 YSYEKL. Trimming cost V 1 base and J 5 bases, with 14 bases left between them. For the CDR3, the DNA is TGCGCCAGCAGCCAAGTGTATACTAGGGGCGAGACCCAGTACTTC. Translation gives CASSQVYTRGETQYF.

As DNA, the CDR3 is TGTGCCAGCAGTTACTTGGGACAGGGAGGGACTGAAGCTTTCTTT. It yields the protein CASSYLGQGGTEAFF. J is TRBJ1-1 and V is TRBV6-6; 9 nucleotides line up with TRBD1. The CDR3 has 15 amino acids. In germline, CDR1 is MNHNY, CDR2 SVGAGI (reference sequence). J lost 5 bases, V lost 1 base, and 5 bases had no gene match.

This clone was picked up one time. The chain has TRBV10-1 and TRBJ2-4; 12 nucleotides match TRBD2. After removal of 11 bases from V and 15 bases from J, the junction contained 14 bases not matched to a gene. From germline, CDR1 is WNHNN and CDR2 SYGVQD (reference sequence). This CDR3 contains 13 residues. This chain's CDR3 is CAFRRLAGVWGYF. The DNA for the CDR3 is TGCGCCTTCCGACGACTAGCGGGAGTATGGGGGTACTTC.

Here the CDR3 DNA reads TGTGCCAGCAGCGTAAGGGTTACGAACACCGGGGAGCTGTTTTTT. It yields the protein CASSVRVTNTGELFF. The rearrangement joins TRBV9 to TRBJ2-2; D is uncertain. This CDR3 region has 15 residues. Germline CDR1 and CDR2: SGDLS and YYNGEE. Trimming removed 1 base at V and 0 bases at J, with 7 bases between.